The 19 T cell receptor beta chains presented below share a single source sample, sequenced in a study of blood T cell repertoires in COVID-19. TCRdb's table, derived via immunoSEQ multiplex PCR, lists solely in-frame clones and lacks some. The sample lists 230,000 or so clones, around 90% occurring once. The sequencing input was peripheral blood. The receptor source for this set is a woman between 55 and 75 years old with COVID-19, enrolled during active disease.

The gene calls are TRBV9 and TRBJ2-2, with 13 bases matching TRBD2. The germline V gene encodes CDR1 SGDLS and CDR2 YYNGEE. CDR3 length: 15 residues. Trimming cost V 3 bases and J 12 bases; bases outside gene matches: 8. The CDR3 here is CASSGRTSGGQKLFF. CDR3 bases: TGTGCCAGCAGCGGTCGGACTAGCGGGGGCCAGAAGCTGTTTTTT.

V is TRBV5-1 and J is TRBJ2-3, with D tentatively TRBD1 (5 bases). V lost 2 bases to trimming and J lost 1 base, with 14 bases between them. Germline V lookup: CDR1 SGHRS, CDR2 YFSETQ. There are 16 residues in the CDR3. CDR3 in amino acids: CASSLGPGFGTDTQYF. The CDR3 coding sequence is TGCGCCAGCAGCTTAGGTCCAGGGTTTGGCACAGATACGCAGTATTTT.

The chain carries TRBV2 and TRBJ1-1; 7 bases line up with TRBD1. Losses at the gene ends were 5 bases for V and 4 bases for J; bases not matched to a gene: 4. Germline assignment: CDR1 SNHLY and CDR2 FYNNEI. The CDR3 spans 13 residues. Written as DNA, the CDR3 is TGTGCCAGCAGTCGAGACAGGGCCACTGAAGCTTTCTTT. It yields the protein CASSRDRATEAFF.

This clone was seen only a few times. The V gene is TRBV11-2, the J gene TRBJ2-7, with a tentative D call TRBD1 (6 bases). V lost 0 bases and J lost 3, with 12 bases in between. The CDR3 covers 15 residues. The V gene's germline CDR1 is SGHAT and CDR2 FQNNGV. CDR3 DNA: TGTGCCAGCAGCTTAGACGGACAGTTAGACTACGAGCAGTACTTC. Translation: CASSLDGQLDYEQYF.

This sequence joins TRBV20-1 and TRBJ1-2; possible D gene TRBD1, 6 bases. There are 13 residues in the CDR3. Trimming shortened V by 3 bases and J by 4 bases, and 12 bases separated the two germline ends. Germline CDR1 and CDR2: DFQATT and SNEGSKA (reference sequence). The CDR3 here is CSASGAGAYGYTF. The CDR3 DNA reads as TGCAGTGCTAGTGGTGCAGGGGCCTATGGCTACACCTTC.

The chain is built from TRBV5-4 and TRBJ2-3; D gene ambiguous. The CDR3 has 13 residues. The V gene lost 0 bases and the J gene lost 2 bases, with 4 bases spanning the gap. CDR1 and CDR2 (germline): SGHNT, YYREEE (reference sequence). DNA for the CDR3: TGTGCCAGCAGCTTGGCGTACACAGATACGCAGTATTTT. This sequence encodes CASSLAYTDTQYF.

The rearrangement joins TRBV30 to TRBJ1-2, with TRBD1 as a possible D gene (5 bases). CDR1 is GTSNPN, CDR2 SVGIG, per germline (reference sequence). This CDR3 is 16 amino acids long. V gave up 2 bases and J gave up 4 bases, with 20 bases separating them. The CDR3 here is CAWSLEGRQRSYGYTF. CDR3 nucleotide sequence: TGTGCCTGGAGTTTGGAGGGGAGGCAGCGAAGCTATGGCTACACCTTC. Combining the CDR3 with reference TRBV30 and TRBJ1-2 gives the whole variable domain SQTIHQWPATLVQPVGSPLSLECTVEGTSNPNLYWYRQAAGRGLQLLFYSVGIGQISSEVPQNLSASRPQDRQFILSSKKLLLSDSGFYLCAWSLEGRQRSYGYTFGSGTRLTVV.

The chain links TRBV21-1 to TRBJ2-1; TRBD1 is the table's D call and was not checked against the DNA. TRBV21-1 is a pseudogene segment. CDR3 length: 15 residues. CDR3: CASSLARGENNEQFF. DNA for the CDR3: TGTGCCAGCAGCTTAGCCAGGGGAGAGAACAATGAGCAGTTCTTC.

J is TRBJ2-5 and V is TRBV11-2, with 7 bases matching TRBD1. J was trimmed by 2 bases and V by 1 base; bases with no gene match: 4. The CDR3 length is 15 residues. Germline V gene lookup returns CDR1 SGHAT and CDR2 FQNNGV. CDR3 residues: CASSLAGQKQETQYF. CDR3 in DNA: TGTGCCAGCAGCTTAGCGGGACAGAAGCAAGAGACCCAGTACTTC.

The rearrangement joins TRBV11-2 to TRBJ1-1, with D possibly matching TRBD1 (5 bases). Trimming pared 2 bases from V and 5 bases from J, leaving 12 bases between. Germline CDR1 reads SGHAT; CDR2 reads FQNNGV. The CDR3 extends over 14 amino acids. The chain's CDR3 is CASSLIQGGTEAFF. CDR3 sequence (DNA): TGTGCCAGCAGCTTAATCCAGGGAGGAACTGAAGCTTTCTTT.

This clone was seen a single time. The genes are TRBV3-1 (or the pseudogene TRBV3-2) and TRBJ2-1; 10 nucleotides align to TRBD2. CDR1 and CDR2 (germline): LGHDT, YNNKEL (reference sequence). Losses at the gene ends were 5 bases for V and 4 bases for J; bases not matched to a gene: 5. This CDR3 has 15 amino acids. The CDR3 DNA sequence: TGTGCCAGCAGCGACAGGACTAGCGGATACAATGAGCAGTTCTTC. It encodes CASSDRTSGYNEQFF.

CDR3 residues: CASSPGLAREQFF. DNA for the CDR3: TGTGCCAGCAGTCCCGGACTAGCGAGGGAGCAGTTCTTC. The chain couples TRBV6-2 or TRBV6-3 to TRBJ2-1, with 9 bases that match TRBD2. Looked up from germline, CDR1 is MNHEY and CDR2 is SVGEGT. This CDR3 is built from 13 residues. Germline trimming cut 5 bases from V and 10 bases from J; bases unmatched to any gene: 6.

The chain combines TRBV2 with TRBJ2-1, with TRBD1 as a possible D gene (6 bases). With 7 bases removed from V and 4 bases from J, the gap between germline ends came to 11 bases. The CDR3 totals 13 residues. Germline loops: CDR1 SNHLY, CDR2 FYNNEI. The DNA of the CDR3 is TGTGCCAGCACTACGGACAGTTACAATGAGCAGTTCTTC. Its protein is CASTTDSYNEQFF.

DNA of the CDR3: TGTGCCAGCAGCCCGAGGGGGACAGGGGATTGGAATGGCTACACCTTC. Protein product: CASSPRGTGDWNGYTF. The chain uses TRBV4-2 and TRBJ1-2; 10 nucleotides align to TRBD1. V lost 4 bases and J lost 6; bases outside the gene matches: 11. Germline V gene lookup returns CDR1 LGHNA and CDR2 YNFKEQ. The CDR3 extends over 16 amino acids.

Here the CDR3 DNA reads TGTGCCAGCAGCTTAGCGGCTGAGGGGAGGAGCTGGTACAATGAAAAACTGTTTTTT. Translation: CASSLAAEGRSWYNEKLFF. This sequence joins TRBV7-9 and TRBJ1-4; D is perhaps TRBD1 (5 bases). Trimming removed 0 bases from V and 5 bases from J, with 22 bases in between. Per germline, CDR1 SEHNR and CDR2 FQNEAQ (reference sequence). The CDR3 has 19 residues.

This clone was detected only once. The chain couples TRBV4-1 to TRBJ1-4; tentative D call: TRBD1 (5 bases). This CDR3 region has 14 residues. The V and J ends lost 2 bases and 7 bases respectively, with 11 bases between them. Germline V lookup: CDR1 MGHRA, CDR2 YSYEKL. The CDR3 loop reads CASSQPGQGEKLFF. The CDR3 coding sequence is TGCGCCAGCAGCCAACCAGGACAAGGTGAAAAACTGTTTTTT.

This sequence joins TRBV6-6 and TRBJ1-5, with 9 bases fitting TRBD1. Germline V gene lookup returns CDR1 MNHNY and CDR2 SVGAGI (reference sequence). This CDR3 is 16 amino acids long. J gave up 3 bases and V 5 bases, and 8 bases lay outside the gene matches. The CDR3 coding sequence is TGTGCCAGCAGTCTAAGACAGGGGGGCAACAATCAGCCCCAGCATTTT. This encodes CASSLRQGGNNQPQHF.

The gene calls are TRBV6-2 or TRBV6-3 and TRBJ2-3; D possibly corresponds to TRBD1 (5 bases). Germline V gene sequence: CDR1 MNHEY, CDR2 SVGEGT. Trimming pared 0 bases from V and 5 bases from J, leaving 15 bases between. The CDR3 has 16 residues. The CDR3 sequence: CASSYSFRVSRDTQYF. CDR3 bases: TGTGCCAGCAGTTACTCGTTCAGGGTTTCGAGAGATACGCAGTATTTT.

The chain carries TRBV18 and TRBJ2-2, with 13 bases identical to TRBD2. The CDR3 consists of 17 residues. The V segment lost 3 bases and the J segment 3 bases; nucleotides outside the gene matches: 4. Germline V gene sequence: CDR1 KGHSH, CDR2 LQKENI. The CDR3 nucleotides read TGTGCCAGCTCACCGACGGGACTAGCGGGACACACCGGGGAGCTGTTTTTT. Translating it yields CASSPTGLAGHTGELFF. Using reference TRBV18 and TRBJ2-2 for the parts outside the CDR3, the full variable domain is NAGVMQNPRHLVRRRGQEARLRCSPMKGHSHVYWYRQLPEEGLKFMVYLQKENIIDESGMPKERFSAEFPKEGPSILRIQQVVRGDSAAYFCASSPTGLAGHTGELFFGEGSRLTVL.